The source of this T cell receptor (beta chain) is a study of blood T cell repertoires in COVID-19 (dated by TCRdb to 2018 to 2020). For the study in its entirety: The collaborator samples originated in the United States, Italy and Spain and spanned the acute and convalescent phases of COVID-19. The material from the prospective study consisted of cDNA or gDNA derived from T cells, B-cell-depleted T cells, or PBMCs. Subjects who had been exposed to COVID-19, were actively infected with it, or had recovered from it provided the deeply sampled blood TCRbeta repertoires that made up the dataset. The repertoires were released in a freely available public database meant as a resource for research on the immune response to SARS-CoV-2. The samples were drawn from the first 160 participants of the ongoing ImmuneRACE study and from over 950 subjects provided by 6 global collaborators. Sample metadata almost always included a de-identified subject ID, COVID-19 status, age in years and sex. Where available, HLA class I and class II types were taken from metadata supplied by the sample provider and were not determined by assay-based typing.

Paper-wide results and their limitations: How much clinical and demographic metadata was included differed by source and by participant, and the metadata was provided uncurated.

The collaborating institutions used their own protocols to collect whole blood in K2EDTA tubes. For TCRbeta analysis, collaborator samples were shipped as frozen whole blood, as isolated PBMCs, or as DNA extracted from either sample type. TCRbeta CDR3 regions were amplified from genomic DNA by means of the immunoSEQ Assay, a bias-controlled multiplex PCR. The study's own analysis went as follows. Nucleated cell counts per sample were estimated from amplification of reference gene primers within the assay. To quantify the absolute abundance of each unique TCRbeta CDR3 rearrangement, sequence reads were collapsed and filtered. For each sample, productive Simpson clonality was calculated as the square root of Simpson's diversity index across productive rearrangements. This is the immuneACCESS table as TCRdb keeps it, with only in-frame sequences that have V and J called. A part of the clones is gone; compared with another copy, unresolved V genes explain less than half, and the rest is unexplained. V, J and clone size reflect that table, while D and trimming were determined from the DNA. In all, the sample holds more than 120,000 clones, and approximately 90% of those were seen once. The ten biggest clones cover 0.8% to 0.95% of the sample.

Worth noting for this clone: Its antigen target is currently unknown. The input lacks base qualities; no much larger clone sits a single base away.

There are 16 amino acids in the CDR3, from cysteine to phenylalanine inclusive. Only CDR3 DNA remains: 48 bases, in frame from the first base. CDR1 and CDR2 are read off the germline V gene as LGHNA and YNFKEQ. At the junction V is shortened by 1 base and J by 0 bases; bases outside the gene matches: 3. The chain is assembled from TRBV4-2 and TRBJ1-3; 7 central nucleotides agree with TRBD1. The TCR comes from a woman aged 50 to 60 with acute or convalescent COVID-19. The specimen was peripheral blood. The CDR3 region has the sequence CASSQVRDSSGNTIYF. The nucleotide sequence is TGTGCCAGCAGCCAAGTCCGGGACAGCTCTGGAAACACCATATATTTT.